This T cell receptor beta chain was found in a study of cytomegalovirus exposure and HLA in healthy donors. Primers included in the PCR were 60 Vbeta and 13 Jbeta primers. Using immunoSEQ multiplex PCR, the repertoire was profiled, and TCRdb retains in-frame clones only, with some absent. The sample lists about 120,000 clones; over 70% were seen once. The sample consisted of PBMCs. The clonotype comes from a woman aged 18 to 35 in good health and CMV-seronegative.

The CDR3: CASSLYGQGSYNEQFF. The DNA of the CDR3 is TGTGCCAGCAGCTTGTATGGACAGGGGTCCTACAATGAGCAGTTCTTC. The chain joins TRBV5-6 to TRBJ2-1; TRBD1 agrees at 9 bases. Trimming took 1 base from V and 1 from J; bases not matched to a gene: 3. This CDR3 region has 16 residues. Germline CDR1 and CDR2: SGHDT and YYEEEE. The full variable domain, rest sourced from reference TRBV5-6 and TRBJ2-1, is DAGVTQSPTHLIKTRGQQVTLRCSPKSGHDTVSWYQQALGQGPQFIFQYYEEEERQRGNFPDRFSGHQFPNYSSELNVNALLLGDSALYLCASSLYGQGSYNEQFFGPGTRLTVL.